Listed below are T cell receptor beta chains from one sample, sequenced in a study of blood T cell repertoires in COVID-19. Assay: immunoSEQ multiplex PCR; the TCRdb copy retains only in-frame clones and omits some. This table holds 200,000 to 300,000 clones, 85% to 90% found once. What was sequenced was peripheral blood. The receptors stem from a woman between 40 and 50 years old with acute or convalescent COVID-19. Each CDR3 is given with its conserved first and last residue. A D gene is named only where the DNA matches it firmly. Clone size, where shown, is once, few, many, or a class for clones that have expanded.

clone_size d_call j_call v_call cdr3_aa cdr3_nt
- - TRBJ2-2 TRBV9 CASSVFQGETGELFF TGTGCCAGCAGCGTTTTTCAGGGCGAAACCGGGGAGCTGTTTTTT
once TRBD1 TRBJ1-2 TRBV19 CASWDRVPGYTF TGTGCCAGTTGGGACAGGGTCCCTGGCTACACCTTC
once - TRBJ2-5 TRBV5-4 CASSLEGARGETQYF TGTGCCAGCAGCTTGGAGGGGGCGCGGGGAGAGACCCAGTACTTC
- TRBD1 TRBJ1-2 TRBV28 CASSSQGVGYTF TGTGCCAGCAGTTCACAGGGGGTCGGCTACACCTTC
- - TRBJ2-3 TRBV5-1 CASSLGTASTDTQYF TGCGCCAGCAGCTTGGGGACAGCCTCCACAGATACGCAGTATTTT
few TRBD1 TRBJ2-3 TRBV24-1 CATSDIGQGKADTQYF TGTGCCACCAGTGACATAGGACAGGGGAAGGCAGATACGCAGTATTTT
once - TRBJ1-2 TRBV6-1 CASSEFLTVLYGYTF TGTGCCAGCAGTGAATTTCTAACGGTACTCTATGGCTACACCTTC
once TRBD1 TRBJ1-4 TRBV4-1 CASSLDRGNEKLFF TGCGCCAGCAGCTTGGACAGGGGGAATGAAAAACTGTTTTTT
- TRBD1 TRBJ1-5 TRBV9 CASSVGQGAGQPQHF TGTGCCAGCAGCGTAGGTCAGGGGGCCGGGCAGCCCCAGCATTTT
- - TRBJ1-1 TRBV11-2 CASSLRVGPTEAFF TGTGCCAGCAGCCTCAGGGTCGGTCCCACTGAAGCTTTCTTT
- - TRBJ1-1 TRBV19 CASKLRDREAFF TGTGCCAGTAAGCTCAGGGATCGTGAAGCTTTCTTT
once - TRBJ2-5 TRBV2 CASSGQGSETQYF TGTGCCAGCAGTGGGCAGGGGAGCGAGACCCAGTACTTC